The present T cell receptor beta chain was sequenced within a study of T cells in tuberculosis. The method was immunoSEQ multiplex PCR; TCRdb's version includes in-frame clones alone and lacks a portion of them. Among some 26,000 clones listed, around nine tenths were seen once. The germline V gene encodes CDR1 SGHVS and CDR2 FQNEAQ. V gave up 4 bases and J gave up 8 bases; unmatched junction bases: 10. The CDR3 runs 15 residues. V and J are TRBV7-8 and TRBJ1-2; 10 positions agree with TRBD1. The origin of this receptor is a donor aged 10-29 years with latent tuberculosis or without tuberculosis infection. Some clones in this sample may be carry-over from other donors' samples. The sample was PBMCs. This CDR3 reads CASSSTGTGASGYTF. The CDR3 DNA follows: TGTGCCAGCAGCTCAACCGGGACAGGGGCCTCCGGCTACACCTTC. The full variable domain, completed using reference TRBV7-8 and TRBJ1-2, is GAGVSQSPRYKVAKRGQDVALRCDPISGHVSLFWYQQALGQGPEFLTYFQNEAQLDKSGLPSDRFFAERPEGSVSTLKIQRTQQEDSAVYLCASSSTGTGASGYTFGSGTRLTVV.